This T cell receptor beta chain was sequenced in a study of T-cell memory formation after mild COVID-19. Study details: For the most part, TCR clusters were specific to one donor.

MiXCR, applied by TCRdb to the 5' RACE reads, yields one record per CDR3 protein. The sample lists approximately 300,000 distinct CDR3 sequences; approximately 8.4% were seen once. This TCR derives from a man aged 18 to 29 who had mild COVID-19 (a few samples of this study predate the infection). Cell type and time point are not known. The sample comprised PBMCs or a T cell subset sorted from them (not recorded which).

The CDR3 sequence: CASSLGGDTTNEKLFF. The CDR3 nucleotides read TGCGCCAGCAGCCTCGGCGGGGACACAACTAATGAAAAACTGTTTTTT. The V call is TRBV5-1, the J call TRBJ1-4; D is perhaps TRBD1 (6 bases). V shed 4 bases and J shed 0 bases, with 13 bases lying between them. Germline values: CDR1 SGHRS, CDR2 YFSETQ. The CDR3 is 16 residues long.